The present entry profiles one T cell receptor (beta chain) with its context. Its antigen is unidentified. The data were taken from a study of identical twins. Notes on the study in general: Modelling underestimated the level of out-of-frame TCR alpha sharing observed in monozygotic twins. Cord blood's abundant beta clonotypes had fewer insertions, unlike memory repertoires.

TCRdb re-analysed the 5' RACE reads in MiXCR, keeping a single row per CDR3 protein. The table includes fewer than 550,000 distinct CDR3 sequences, about 16% detected once. In addition, the sample was reused for a study of yellow fever vaccine responses in identical twins. Turning to that study: Twins' vaccine T cell response reportedly seemed partly convergent, partly personalized.

Sequences were obtained from CD4+ T cells sorted from blood. This TCR was sampled from a woman younger than 30 in good health.

In DNA, the CDR3 is TGTGCCAGCAGCAAAGTTGTCAACAATGAGCAGTTCTTC. It codes for CASSKVVNNEQFF. The rearrangement uses TRBV21-1 and TRBJ2-1. TRBV21-1 is shown as a pseudogene. There are 13 residues in the CDR3.